This T cell receptor (beta chain) was captured in a study of blood T cell repertoires in COVID-19. Trimming at V came to 10 bases and at J to 5 bases, leaving 4 bases not matched to a gene. This CDR3 has 14 residues. CDR1 MDHEN and CDR2 SYDVKM come from the germline V gene. The data were produced by immunoSEQ multiplex PCR, yet TCRdb's version contains in-frame clones alone and is incomplete. The sample records tens of thousands of clones, approximately 83% being singletons. Specimen: peripheral blood. V is TRBV28 and J is TRBJ2-1; 14 positions match TRBD2. This TCR came from a human donor in a cohort sampled during active COVID-19. The CDR3: CATGTSGRNNEQFF. The DNA for the CDR3 is TGTGCCACCGGGACTAGCGGGAGAAACAATGAGCAGTTCTTC. The variable domain in full, with the rest retrieved from reference TRBV28 and TRBJ2-1, is DVKVTQSSRYLVKRTGEKVFLECVQDMDHENMFWYRQDPGLGLRLIYFSYDVKMKEKGDIPEGYSVSREKKERFSLILESASTNQTSMYLCATGTSGRNNEQFFGPGTRLTVL.